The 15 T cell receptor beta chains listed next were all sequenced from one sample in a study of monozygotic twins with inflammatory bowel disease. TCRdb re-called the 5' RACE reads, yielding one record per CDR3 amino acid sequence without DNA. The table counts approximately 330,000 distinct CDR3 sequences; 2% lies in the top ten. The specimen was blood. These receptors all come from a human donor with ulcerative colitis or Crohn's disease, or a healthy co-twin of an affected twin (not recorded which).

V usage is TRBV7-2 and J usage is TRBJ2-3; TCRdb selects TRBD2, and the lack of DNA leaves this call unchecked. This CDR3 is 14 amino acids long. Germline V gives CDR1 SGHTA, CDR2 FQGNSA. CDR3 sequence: CASSVRAPTDTQYF.

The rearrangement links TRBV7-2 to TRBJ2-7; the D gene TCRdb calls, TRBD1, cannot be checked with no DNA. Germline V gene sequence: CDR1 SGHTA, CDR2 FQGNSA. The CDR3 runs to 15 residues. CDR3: CASSFSGGFSYEQYF.

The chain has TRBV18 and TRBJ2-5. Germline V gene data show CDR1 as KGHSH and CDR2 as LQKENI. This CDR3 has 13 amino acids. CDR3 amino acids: CASSPAGHETQYF.

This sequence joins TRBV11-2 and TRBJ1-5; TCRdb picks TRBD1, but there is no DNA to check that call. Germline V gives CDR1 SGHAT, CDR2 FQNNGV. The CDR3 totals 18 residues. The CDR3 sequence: CASSPSGTQAYSNQPQHF.

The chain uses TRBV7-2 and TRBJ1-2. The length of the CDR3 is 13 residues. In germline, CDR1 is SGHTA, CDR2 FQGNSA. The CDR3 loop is CASSPRGWEGYTF.

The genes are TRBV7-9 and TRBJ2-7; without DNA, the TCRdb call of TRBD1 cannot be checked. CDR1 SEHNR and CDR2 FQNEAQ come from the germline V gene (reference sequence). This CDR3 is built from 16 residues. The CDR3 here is CASSLDPGQGGYEQYF.

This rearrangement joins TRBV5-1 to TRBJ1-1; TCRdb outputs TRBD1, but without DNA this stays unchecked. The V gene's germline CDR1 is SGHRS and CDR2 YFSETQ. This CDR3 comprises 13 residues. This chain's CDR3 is CASSLGDRGPAFF.

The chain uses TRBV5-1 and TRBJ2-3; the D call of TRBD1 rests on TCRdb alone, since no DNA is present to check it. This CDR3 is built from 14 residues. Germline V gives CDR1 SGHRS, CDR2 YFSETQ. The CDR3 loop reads CASRRDTYTDTQYF.

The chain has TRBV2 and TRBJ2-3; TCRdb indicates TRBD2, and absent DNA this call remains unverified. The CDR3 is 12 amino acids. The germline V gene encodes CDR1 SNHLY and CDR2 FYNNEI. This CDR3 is CASSGVAGTQYF.

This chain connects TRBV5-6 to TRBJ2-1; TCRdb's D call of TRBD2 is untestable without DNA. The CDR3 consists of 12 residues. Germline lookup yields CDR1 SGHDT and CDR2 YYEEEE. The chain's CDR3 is CASSAGLAGEFF.

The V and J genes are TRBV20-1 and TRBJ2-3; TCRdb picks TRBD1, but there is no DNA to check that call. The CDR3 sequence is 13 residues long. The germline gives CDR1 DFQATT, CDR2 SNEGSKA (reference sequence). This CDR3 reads CSAGASRADTQYF.

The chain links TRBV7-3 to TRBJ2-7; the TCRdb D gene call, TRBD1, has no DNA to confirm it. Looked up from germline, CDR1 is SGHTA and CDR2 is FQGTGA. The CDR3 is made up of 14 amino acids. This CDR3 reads CASSLVEGEYEQYF.

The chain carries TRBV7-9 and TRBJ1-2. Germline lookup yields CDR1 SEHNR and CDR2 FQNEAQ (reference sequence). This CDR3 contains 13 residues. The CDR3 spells CASSFGRADGYTF.

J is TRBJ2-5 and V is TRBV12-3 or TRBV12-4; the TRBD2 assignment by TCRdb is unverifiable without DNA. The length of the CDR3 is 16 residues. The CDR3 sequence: CASSSLAGGSQETQYF.

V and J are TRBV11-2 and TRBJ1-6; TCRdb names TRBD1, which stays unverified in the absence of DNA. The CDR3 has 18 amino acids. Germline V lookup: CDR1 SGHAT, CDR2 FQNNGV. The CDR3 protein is CASSPRTVRNWGYSPLHF.